The entry below gives a single T cell receptor (beta chain) sequence along with its context. The data originate from a study of blood T cells in healthy people across ages. Primers used in a second PCR of roughly 7 to 12 cycles were a sample-barcoded 5' primer and a J-beta primer mix. Each cDNA was tagged by a template-switch adaptor containing 12 random nucleotides. TCRdb re-called the 5' RACE reads with MiXCR, one entry per CDR3 protein. The sample consists of 1.5 million to 2 million distinct CDR3 sequences, about 31% of them appearing once. The CDR3 is 13 residues long. Deletions cut 3 bases from V and 4 bases from J, with 9 bases between. CDR1 is DFQATT and CDR2 is SNEGSKA in the germline V gene (reference sequence).

Source material: blood. The chain links TRBV20-1 to TRBJ2-2; TRBD2 might be the D (5 bases). The receptor was isolated from a woman aged 25 to 45 in good health. Written as DNA, the CDR3 is TGCAGTGCTAGCGGGGAGTTCACCGGGGAGCTGTTTTTT. Translating it yields CSASGEFTGELFF.